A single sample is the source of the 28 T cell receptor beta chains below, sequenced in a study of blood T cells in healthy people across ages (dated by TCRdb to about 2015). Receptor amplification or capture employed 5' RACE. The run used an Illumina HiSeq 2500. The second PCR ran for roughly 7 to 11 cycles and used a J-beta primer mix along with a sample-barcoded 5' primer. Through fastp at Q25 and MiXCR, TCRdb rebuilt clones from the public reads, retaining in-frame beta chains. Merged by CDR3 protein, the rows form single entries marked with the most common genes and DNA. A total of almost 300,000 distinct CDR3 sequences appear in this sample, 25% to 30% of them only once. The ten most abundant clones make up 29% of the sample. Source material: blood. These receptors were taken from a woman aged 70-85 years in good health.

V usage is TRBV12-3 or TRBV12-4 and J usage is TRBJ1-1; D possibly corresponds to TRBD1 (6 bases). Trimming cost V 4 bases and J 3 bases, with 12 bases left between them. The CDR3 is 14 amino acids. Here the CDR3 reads CASSSRGGYTEAFF. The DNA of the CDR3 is TGTGCCAGCAGTTCAAGAGGGGGATACACTGAAGCTTTCTTT.

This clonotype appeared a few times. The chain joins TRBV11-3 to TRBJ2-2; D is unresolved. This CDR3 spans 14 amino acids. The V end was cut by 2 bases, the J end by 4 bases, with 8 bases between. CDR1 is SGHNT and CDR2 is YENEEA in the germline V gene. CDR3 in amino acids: CASSLTPSTGELFF. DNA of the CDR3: TGTGCCAGCAGCTTAACCCCAAGCACCGGGGAGCTGTTTTTT.

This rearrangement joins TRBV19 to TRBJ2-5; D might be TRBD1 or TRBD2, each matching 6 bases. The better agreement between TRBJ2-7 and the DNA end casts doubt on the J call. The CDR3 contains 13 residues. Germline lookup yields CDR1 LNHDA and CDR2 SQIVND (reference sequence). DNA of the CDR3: TGTGCCAGTTCTAGGGGGGCCACCTACGAGCAGTACTTC. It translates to CASSRGATYEQYF.

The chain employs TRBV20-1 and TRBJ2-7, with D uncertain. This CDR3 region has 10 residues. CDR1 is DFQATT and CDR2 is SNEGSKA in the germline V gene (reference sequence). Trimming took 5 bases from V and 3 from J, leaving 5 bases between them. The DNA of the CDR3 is TGCAGTGCTGAAGACTACGAGCAGTACTTC. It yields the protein CSAEDYEQYF.

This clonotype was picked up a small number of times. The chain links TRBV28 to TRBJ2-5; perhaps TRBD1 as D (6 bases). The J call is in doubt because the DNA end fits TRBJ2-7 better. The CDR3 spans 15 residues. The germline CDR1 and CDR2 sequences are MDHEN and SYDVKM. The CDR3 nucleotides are TGTGCCAGCAGTTCTTCTTCCGGGACACTTCACGAGCAGTACTTC. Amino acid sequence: CASSSSSGTLHEQYF.

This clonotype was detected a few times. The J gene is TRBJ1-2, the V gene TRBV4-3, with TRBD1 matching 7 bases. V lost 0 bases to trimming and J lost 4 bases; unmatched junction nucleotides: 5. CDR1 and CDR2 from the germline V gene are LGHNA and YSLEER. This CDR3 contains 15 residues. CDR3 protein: CASSQDRGITYGYTF. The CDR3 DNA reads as TGCGCCAGCAGCCAAGACAGGGGGATTACCTATGGCTACACCTTC.

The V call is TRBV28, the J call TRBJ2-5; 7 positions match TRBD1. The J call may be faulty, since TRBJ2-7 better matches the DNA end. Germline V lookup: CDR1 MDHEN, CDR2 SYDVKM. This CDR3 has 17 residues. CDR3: CASSFDREESLTYEQYF. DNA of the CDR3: TGTGCCAGCAGTTTTGACAGGGAAGAGTCCCTCACCTACGAGCAGTACTTC.

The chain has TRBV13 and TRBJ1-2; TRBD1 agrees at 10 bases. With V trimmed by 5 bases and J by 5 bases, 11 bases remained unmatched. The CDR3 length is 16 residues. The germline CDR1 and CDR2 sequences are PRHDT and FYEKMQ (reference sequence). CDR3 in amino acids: CASSPYRDRGEYGYTF. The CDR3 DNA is TGTGCCAGCAGCCCCTACCGGGACAGGGGCGAATATGGCTACACCTTC.

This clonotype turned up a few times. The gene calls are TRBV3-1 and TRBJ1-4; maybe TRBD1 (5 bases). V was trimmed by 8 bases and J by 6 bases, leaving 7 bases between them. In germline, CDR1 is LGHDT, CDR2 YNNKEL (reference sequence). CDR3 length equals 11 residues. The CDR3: CASVGDEKLFF. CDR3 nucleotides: TGTGCCAGCGTAGGGGATGAAAAACTGTTTTTT.

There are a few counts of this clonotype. As DNA, the CDR3 is TGCAGCGTCGCAATAGGACTATACAATGAGCAGTTCTTC. Translation: CSVAIGLYNEQFF. V is TRBV29-1 and J is TRBJ2-1; maybe TRBD2 (6 bases). The CDR3 loop spans 13 amino acids. Germline V CDR1 and CDR2: SQVTM, ANQGSEA. Trimming shortened V by 6 bases and J by 4 bases, and 13 bases separated the two germline ends.

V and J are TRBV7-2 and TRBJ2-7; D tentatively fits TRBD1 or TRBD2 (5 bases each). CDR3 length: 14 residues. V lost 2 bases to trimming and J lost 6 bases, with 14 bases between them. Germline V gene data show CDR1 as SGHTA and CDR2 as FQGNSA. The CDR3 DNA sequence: TGTGCCAGCAGCTTATCGGCAGGGAGCGGCGAGCAGTACTTC. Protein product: CASSLSAGSGEQYF.

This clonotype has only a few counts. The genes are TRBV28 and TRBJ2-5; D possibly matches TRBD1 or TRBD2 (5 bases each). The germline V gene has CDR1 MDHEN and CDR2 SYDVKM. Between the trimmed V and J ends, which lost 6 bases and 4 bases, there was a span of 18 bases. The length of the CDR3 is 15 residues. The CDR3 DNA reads TGTGCCAGCAGCTTAGGGGACCCCCTTCGAGAGACCCAGTACTTC. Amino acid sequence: CASSLGDPLRETQYF.

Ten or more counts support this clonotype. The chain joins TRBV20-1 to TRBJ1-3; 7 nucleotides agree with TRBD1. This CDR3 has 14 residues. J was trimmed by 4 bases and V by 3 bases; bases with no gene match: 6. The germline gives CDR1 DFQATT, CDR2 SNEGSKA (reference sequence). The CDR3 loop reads CSASPGTAGNTIYF. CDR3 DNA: TGCAGTGCTAGCCCCGGGACAGCCGGAAACACCATATATTTT.

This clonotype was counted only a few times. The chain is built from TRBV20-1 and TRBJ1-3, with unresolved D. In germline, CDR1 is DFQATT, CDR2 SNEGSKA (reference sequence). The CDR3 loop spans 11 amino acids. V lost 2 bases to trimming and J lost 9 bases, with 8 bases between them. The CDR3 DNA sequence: TGCAGTGCTAGACGGGAAAGCACCATATATTTT. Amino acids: CSARRESTIYF.

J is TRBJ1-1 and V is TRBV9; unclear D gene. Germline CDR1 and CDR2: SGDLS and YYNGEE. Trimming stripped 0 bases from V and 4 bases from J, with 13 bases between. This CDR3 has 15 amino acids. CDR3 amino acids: CASSVAPGRGTEAFF. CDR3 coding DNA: TGTGCCAGCAGCGTAGCGCCGGGAAGAGGCACTGAAGCTTTCTTT.

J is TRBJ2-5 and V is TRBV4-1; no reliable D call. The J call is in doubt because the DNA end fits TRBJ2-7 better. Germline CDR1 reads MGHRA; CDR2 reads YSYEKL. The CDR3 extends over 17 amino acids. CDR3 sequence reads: CASSHFSLGPEIYEQYF. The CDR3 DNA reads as TGCGCCAGCAGCCATTTCTCATTGGGTCCTGAGATTTACGAGCAGTACTTC.

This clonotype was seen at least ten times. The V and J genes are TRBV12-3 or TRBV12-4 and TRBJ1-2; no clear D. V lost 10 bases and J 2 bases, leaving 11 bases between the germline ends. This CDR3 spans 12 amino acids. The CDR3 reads CATAGRNYGYTF. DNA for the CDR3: TGTGCCACAGCCGGTAGGAACTATGGCTACACCTTC.

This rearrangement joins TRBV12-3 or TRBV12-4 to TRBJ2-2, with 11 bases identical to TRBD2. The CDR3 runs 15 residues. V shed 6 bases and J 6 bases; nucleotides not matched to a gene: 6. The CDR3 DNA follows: TGTGCCAGCAGGATAGCGGGGGGGCGGTCCGGGGAGCTGTTTTTT. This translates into CASRIAGGRSGELFF.

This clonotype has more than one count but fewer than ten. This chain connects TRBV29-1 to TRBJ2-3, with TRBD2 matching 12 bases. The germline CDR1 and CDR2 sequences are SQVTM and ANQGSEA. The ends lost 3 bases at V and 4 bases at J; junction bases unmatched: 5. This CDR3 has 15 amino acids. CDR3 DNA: TGCAGCGTTGATACGGCTAGCGGGAGGGCAGATACGCAGTATTTT. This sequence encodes CSVDTASGRADTQYF.

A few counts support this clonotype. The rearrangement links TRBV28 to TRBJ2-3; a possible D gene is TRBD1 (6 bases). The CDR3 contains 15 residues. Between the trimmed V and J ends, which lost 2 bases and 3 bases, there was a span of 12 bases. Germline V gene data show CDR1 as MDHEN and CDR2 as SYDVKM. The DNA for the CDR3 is TGTGCCAGCAGTTTAAGGTGGGGGACAACAGATACGCAGTATTTT. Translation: CASSLRWGTTDTQYF.

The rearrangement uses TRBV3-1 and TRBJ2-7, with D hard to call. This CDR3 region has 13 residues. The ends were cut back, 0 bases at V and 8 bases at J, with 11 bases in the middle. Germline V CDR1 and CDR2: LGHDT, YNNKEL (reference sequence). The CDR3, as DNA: TGTGCCAGCAGCCAAGATATCCTGGTGAAGCAGTACTTC. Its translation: CASSQDILVKQYF.

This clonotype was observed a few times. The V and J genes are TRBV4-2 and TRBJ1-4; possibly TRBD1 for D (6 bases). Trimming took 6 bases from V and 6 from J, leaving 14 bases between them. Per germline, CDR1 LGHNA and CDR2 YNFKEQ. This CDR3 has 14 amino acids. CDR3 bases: TGTGCCAGCAGTCTCGGGACACCAGATGAAAAACTGTTTTTT. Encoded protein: CASSLGTPDEKLFF.

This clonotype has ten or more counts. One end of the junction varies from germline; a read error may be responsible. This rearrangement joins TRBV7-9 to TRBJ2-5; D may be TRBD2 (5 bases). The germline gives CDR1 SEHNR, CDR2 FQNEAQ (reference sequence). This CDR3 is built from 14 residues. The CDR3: CASSVALDYGDQYF. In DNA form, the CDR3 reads TGTGCCAGCAGCGTAGCCCTAGACTACGGGGACCAGTACTTC. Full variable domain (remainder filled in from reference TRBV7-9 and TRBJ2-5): DTGVSQNPRHKITKRGQNVTFRCDPISEHNRLYWYRQTLGQGPEFLTYFQNEAQLEKSRLLSDRFSAERPKGSFSTLEIQRTEQGDSAMYLCASSVALDYGDQYFGPGTRLLVL.

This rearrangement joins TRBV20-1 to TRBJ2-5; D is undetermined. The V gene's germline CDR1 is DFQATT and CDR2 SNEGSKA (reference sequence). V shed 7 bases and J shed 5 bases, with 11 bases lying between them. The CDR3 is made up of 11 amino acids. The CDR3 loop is CSGHTDETQYF. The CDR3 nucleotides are TGCAGTGGGCACACCGACGAGACCCAGTACTTC.

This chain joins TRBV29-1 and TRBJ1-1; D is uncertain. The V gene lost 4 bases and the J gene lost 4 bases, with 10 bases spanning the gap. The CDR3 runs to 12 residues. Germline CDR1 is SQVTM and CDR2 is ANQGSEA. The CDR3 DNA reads TGCAGCGTTGTGTGGGGAGGCACTGAAGCTTTCTTT. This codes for CSVVWGGTEAFF.

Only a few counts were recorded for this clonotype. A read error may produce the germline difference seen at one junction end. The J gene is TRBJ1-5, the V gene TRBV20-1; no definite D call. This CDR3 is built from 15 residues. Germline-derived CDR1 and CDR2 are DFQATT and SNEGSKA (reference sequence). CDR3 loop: CGARGSLYSNQPQHF. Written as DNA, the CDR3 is TGCGGTGCTAGAGGGAGCCTTTATAGCAATCAGCCCCAGCATTTT.

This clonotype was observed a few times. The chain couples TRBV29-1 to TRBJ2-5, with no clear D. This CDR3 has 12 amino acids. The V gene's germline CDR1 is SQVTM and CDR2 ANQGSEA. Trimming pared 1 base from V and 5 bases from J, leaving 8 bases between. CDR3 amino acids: CSVEGELETQYF. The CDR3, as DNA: TGCAGCGTTGAAGGCGAGCTGGAGACCCAGTACTTC.

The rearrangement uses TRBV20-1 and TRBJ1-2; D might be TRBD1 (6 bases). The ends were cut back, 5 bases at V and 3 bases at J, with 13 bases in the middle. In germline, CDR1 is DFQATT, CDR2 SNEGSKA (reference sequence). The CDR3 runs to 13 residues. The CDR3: CSASGGEDYGYTF. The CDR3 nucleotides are TGCAGTGCTTCGGGGGGCGAAGACTATGGCTACACCTTC.